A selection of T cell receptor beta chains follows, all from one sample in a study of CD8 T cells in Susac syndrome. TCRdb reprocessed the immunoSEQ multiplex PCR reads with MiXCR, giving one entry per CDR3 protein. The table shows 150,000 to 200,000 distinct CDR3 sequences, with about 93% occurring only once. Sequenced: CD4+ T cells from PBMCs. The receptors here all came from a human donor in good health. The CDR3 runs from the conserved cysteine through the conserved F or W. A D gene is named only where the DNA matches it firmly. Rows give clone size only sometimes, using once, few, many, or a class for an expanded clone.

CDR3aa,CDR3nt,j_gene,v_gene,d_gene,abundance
CASSQDSREETQYF,TGTGCCAGCAGCCAGGATTCCCGTGAAGAGACCCAGTACTTC,TRBJ2-5,TRBV4-2,.,.
CASSQGNIEAFF,TGTGCCAGCAGCCAAGGGAACATTGAAGCTTTCTTT,TRBJ1-1,TRBV3-1,.,.
CASSPRAETQYF,TGTGCCAGCTCACCACGTGCGGAGACCCAGTACTTC,TRBJ2-5,TRBV18,.,.
CASSHGRVGDEQFF,TGTGCCAGCAGCCATGGCAGGGTGGGCGATGAGCAGTTCTTC,TRBJ2-1,TRBV4-2,.,.
CASSYRPHGGQYF,TGTGCCAGCAGTTATCGACCCCACGGGGGCCAGTACTTC,TRBJ2-5,TRBV6-5,.,.
CASSYDRGGNSPLHF,TGTGCCAGCAGTTATGACAGGGGGGGGAATTCACCCCTCCACTTT,TRBJ1-6,TRBV12-3/TRBV12-4,TRBD1,.
CASSPRQGDGNEQFF,TGTGCCAGCAGCCCACGACAGGGGGATGGCAATGAGCAGTTCTTC,TRBJ2-1,TRBV9,TRBD1,.
CASSPQQVSGANVLTF,TGTGCCAGCTCACCCCAACAGGTCTCTGGGGCCAACGTCCTGACTTTC,TRBJ2-6,TRBV18,.,once
CASSPYPNQETQYF,TGTGCCAGCAGCCCCTACCCAAATCAAGAGACCCAGTACTTC,TRBJ2-5,TRBV7-2,.,.
CASTLGASQPQHF,TGTGCCAGCACCCTGGGGGCGAGTCAGCCCCAGCATTTT,TRBJ1-5,TRBV6-2/TRBV6-3,.,.
CSAGIAGTTKNIQYF,TGCAGTGCTGGTATAGCGGGAACGACCAAAAACATTCAGTACTTC,TRBJ2-4,TRBV20-1,TRBD2,.
CASSLLRTGRLPEQYF,TGTGCCAGCAGCCTGCTGAGGACAGGCCGACTCCCCGAGCAGTACTTC,TRBJ2-7,TRBV7-8,TRBD1,.
CSANRQGTLTREQYF,TGCAGTGCTAATCGGCAGGGAACCCTAACCCGCGAGCAGTACTTC,TRBJ2-7,TRBV20-1,.,.
CASSPGREGEQFF,TGTGCCAGCAGTCCCGGGCGAGAGGGTGAGCAGTTCTTC,TRBJ2-1,TRBV12-3/TRBV12-4,.,.